This passage covers 30 T cell receptor beta chains from one sample sequenced in a study of blood T cell repertoires in COVID-19. Clones were read by immunoSEQ multiplex PCR, and TCRdb kept only the in-frame ones, dropping some. The sample includes hundreds of thousands of clones, 70% to 85% of them seen just once. The sequencing sample was made of PBMCs or T cells enriched from blood (not recorded which). The receptors here all came from a woman aged 55-69 years who had recovered from COVID-19.

The J gene is TRBJ2-7, the V gene TRBV5-1; the D gene is possibly TRBD1 (5 bases). Germline lookup yields CDR1 SGHRS and CDR2 YFSETQ. The CDR3 loop spans 11 amino acids. V was pared by 6 bases and J by 7 bases, with 11 bases between. CDR3 nucleotides: TGCGCCAGCACCGACAGTTTGGAGCAGTACTTC. Translating it yields CASTDSLEQYF. The entire variable domain, with the rest obtained from reference TRBV5-1 and TRBJ2-7, is as follows: KAGVTQTPRYLIKTRGQQVTLSCSPISGHRSVSWYQQTPGQGLQFLFEYFSETQRNKGNFPGRFSGRQFSNSRSEMNVSTLELGDSALYLCASTDSLEQYFGPGTRLTVT.

The chain employs TRBV1 and TRBJ2-7; no DNA check was done on the table's D call, TRBD1. TRBV1 is listed as a pseudogene. The CDR3 length is 14 residues. The CDR3 region is CTSSPTAGGDEQYF. The CDR3 DNA follows: TGCACCAGCAGCCCGACAGCAGGGGGCGACGAGCAGTACTTC.

The V and J genes are TRBV4-1 and TRBJ1-6, with 11 bases matching TRBD1. Trimming removed 4 bases from V and 0 bases from J; junction bases left unmatched: 2. Germline V gene sequence: CDR1 MGHRA, CDR2 YSYEKL. The CDR3 is 17 amino acids. CDR3 sequence reads: CASSPGQGVSYNSPLHF. The CDR3 DNA reads TGCGCCAGCAGCCCGGGACAGGGGGTCTCCTATAATTCACCCCTCCACTTT.

The rearrangement links TRBV18 to TRBJ2-2; TRBD1 matches 9 bases. The CDR3 sequence is 16 residues long. V lost 4 bases to trimming and J lost 0 bases; unmatched junction nucleotides: 3. Germline V gene sequence: CDR1 KGHSH, CDR2 LQKENI. The CDR3 nucleotides read TGTGCCAGCTCACAAACAGGGGGCTCGAACACCGGGGAGCTGTTTTTT. This sequence encodes CASSQTGGSNTGELFF.

This clone has just one count. The chain carries TRBV6-2 or TRBV6-3 and TRBJ2-4, with 9 positions matching TRBD1. Trimming cost V 0 bases and J 7 bases; bases outside gene matches: 4. The CDR3 has 15 residues. CDR1 is MNHEY, CDR2 SVGEGT, per germline. The CDR3 region is CASSYSYGQGNIQYF. The CDR3 bases are TGTGCCAGCAGTTACTCATACGGACAGGGGAACATTCAGTACTTC.

The V gene is TRBV2, the J gene TRBJ2-1, with 12 positions matching TRBD2. V dropped 3 bases and J dropped 8; count of bases not matched to a gene: 11. The CDR3 has 17 residues. Germline V gene data show CDR1 as SNHLY and CDR2 as FYNNEI. This CDR3 reads CASSETSGGPFSDEQFF. Here the CDR3 DNA reads TGTGCCAGCAGTGAGACTAGCGGGGGCCCCTTCTCGGATGAGCAGTTCTTC.

The chain joins TRBV6-1 to TRBJ2-7; perhaps TRBD2 as D (5 bases). The length of the CDR3 is 13 residues. Trimming took 0 bases from V and 7 from J, leaving 10 bases between them. CDR1 is MNHNS and CDR2 is SASEGT in the germline V gene. The DNA of the CDR3 is TGTGCCAGCAGTGAAGCGTCATGGAGGGAGCAGTACTTC. Encoded protein: CASSEASWREQYF.

This clone has only a few counts. The V and J genes are TRBV2 and TRBJ1-5; 7 bases are a match to TRBD1. This CDR3 region has 13 residues. The germline V gene has CDR1 SNHLY and CDR2 FYNNEI. The V and J ends lost 6 bases and 6 bases, in that order; junction bases with no gene match: 5. The CDR3 DNA follows: TGTGCCAGCAGACAGGGGCGAACTCAGCCCCAGCATTTT. It codes for CASRQGRTQPQHF.

V and J are TRBV6-1 and TRBJ2-1; 8 bases map to TRBD2. Germline V gives CDR1 MNHNS, CDR2 SASEGT. CDR3 length equals 14 residues. Trimming at V came to 2 bases and at J to 4 bases, leaving 1 base not matched to a gene. CDR3 sequence (DNA): TGTGCCAGCAGTGAACGACTAGCGTACAATGAGCAGTTCTTC. Its translation is CASSERLAYNEQFF.

The V and J genes are TRBV25-1 and TRBJ1-1; weak D call: TRBD1 (5 bases). Trimming took 5 bases from V and 1 from J, leaving 11 bases between them. CDR1 is MGHDK and CDR2 is SYGVNS in the germline V gene. The CDR3 totals 14 residues. Here the CDR3 reads CASSQNGGNTEAFF. The CDR3 DNA sequence: TGTGCCAGCAGTCAGAACGGGGGGAACACTGAAGCTTTCTTT. The whole variable domain, remainder taken from reference TRBV25-1 and TRBJ1-1, is EADIYQTPRYLVIGTGKKITLECSQTMGHDKMYWYQQDPGMELHLIHYSYGVNSTEKGDLSSESTVSRIRTEHFPLTLESARPSHTSQYLCASSQNGGNTEAFFGQGTRLTVV.

This clone was found a few times. The chain couples TRBV25-1 to TRBJ1-2; a weak D match, TRBD1 (6 bases). The germline gives CDR1 MGHDK, CDR2 SYGVNS. V lost 5 bases to trimming and J lost 4 bases, with 26 bases between them. The CDR3 has 18 residues. DNA for the CDR3: TGTGCCAGCAGTAGTGATGGGGGCGGCGGGGGACCCCTCTATGGCTACACCTTC. Amino acids: CASSSDGGGGGPLYGYTF.

This rearrangement joins TRBV5-5 to TRBJ2-1, with TRBD2 matching over 15 bases. The junction had 10 bases not matched to a gene; V was cut back by 5 bases and J by 4 bases. CDR1 and CDR2 (germline): SGHKS, YYEKEE (reference sequence). The CDR3 is 18 amino acids. CDR3: CASRTGLAGGPPYNEQFF. CDR3 nucleotides: TGTGCCAGCAGAACCGGACTAGCGGGGGGGCCCCCATACAATGAGCAGTTCTTC. Full variable domain (remainder filled in from reference TRBV5-5 and TRBJ2-1): DAGVTQSPTHLIKTRGQQVTLRCSPISGHKSVSWYQQVLGQGPQFIFQYYEKEERGRGNFPDRFSARQFPNYSSELNVNALLLGDSALYLCASRTGLAGGPPYNEQFFGPGTRLTVL.

This clone has a count of ten or more. This sample includes further DNA sequences coding for the same CDR3. The chain joins TRBV2 to TRBJ2-2, with a possible D match to TRBD2 (5 bases). V dropped 2 bases and J dropped 5 bases, with 6 bases sitting between them. CDR3 size: 13 residues. The germline V gene has CDR1 SNHLY and CDR2 FYNNEI. The CDR3 DNA is TGTGCCAGCAGTGAACGGGAAACCGGGGAGCTGTTTTTT. Its translation is CASSERETGELFF.

This clone came up a few times. The V and J genes are TRBV7-9 and TRBJ1-1; D may be TRBD1 (5 bases). The germline V gene has CDR1 SEHNR and CDR2 FQNEAQ (reference sequence). Trimming took off 4 bases at V and 4 bases at J, with 25 bases between the two ends. CDR3 length equals 18 residues. The CDR3 sequence: CASSWDQGGSRVSTEAFF. CDR3 nucleotides: TGTGCCAGCAGCTGGGACCAGGGAGGGTCTAGGGTGAGCACTGAAGCTTTCTTT.

The V and J genes are TRBV6-5 and TRBJ1-3, with 9 bases fitting TRBD1. V shed 7 bases and J 6 bases; nucleotides not matched to a gene: 4. This CDR3 has 13 amino acids. CDR1 MNHEY and CDR2 SVGAGI come from the germline V gene. The CDR3 sequence is CASNTGGENTIYF. CDR3 DNA: TGTGCCAGCAATACAGGGGGCGAAAACACCATATATTTT.

The genes are TRBV19 and TRBJ2-5, with D perhaps matching TRBD1 (5 bases). V lost 6 bases and J 1 base, leaving 15 bases between the germline ends. From germline, CDR1 is LNHDA and CDR2 SQIVND (reference sequence). The CDR3 covers 15 residues. Here the CDR3 reads CASSRLKGAQETQYF. DNA for the CDR3: TGTGCCAGTAGCCGACTTAAAGGGGCCCAAGAGACCCAGTACTTC.

V gene TRBV6-1 combines with J gene TRBJ1-4; 9 bases map to TRBD1. V trimming: 2 bases; J trimming: 9 bases; junction bases outside the gene matches: 7. From germline, CDR1 is MNHNS and CDR2 SASEGT. The CDR3 covers 15 residues. The CDR3 loop reads CASSELGQGAQKLFF. The CDR3 DNA reads as TGTGCCAGCAGTGAATTGGGACAGGGCGCTCAAAAACTGTTTTTT.

The chain combines TRBV5-4 with TRBJ2-1; 9 bases fit TRBD1. The V segment lost 4 bases and the J segment 3 bases; nucleotides outside the gene matches: 5. This CDR3 has 15 amino acids. Looked up from germline, CDR1 is SGHNT and CDR2 is YYREEE (reference sequence). The CDR3 sequence: CASSPPTGGYNEQFF. CDR3 nucleotides: TGTGCCAGCAGCCCCCCGACAGGGGGCTACAATGAGCAGTTCTTC. The variable domain in full, completed from reference TRBV5-4 and TRBJ2-1, reads ETGVTQSPTHLIKTRGQQVTLRCSSQSGHNTVSWYQQALGQGPQFIFQYYREEENGRGNFPPRFSGLQFPNYSSELNVNALELDDSALYLCASSPPTGGYNEQFFGPGTRLTVL.

The V and J genes are TRBV19 and TRBJ2-1, with D unclear. The germline CDR1 and CDR2 sequences are LNHDA and SQIVND (reference sequence). This CDR3 is built from 17 residues. Trimming took 0 bases from V and 0 from J, leaving 12 bases between them. The CDR3 DNA reads as TGTGCCAGTAGTATAGATAAAAGGAGAAGCTCCTACAATGAGCAGTTCTTC. Translated, it gives CASSIDKRRSSYNEQFF.

The chain is built from TRBV7-7 and TRBJ2-2; 8 nucleotides agree with TRBD2. V was pared by 1 base and J by 3 bases, with 4 bases of the junction left unmatched. The length of the CDR3 is 16 residues. From germline, CDR1 is SSHAT and CDR2 FNYEAQ (reference sequence). The CDR3 is CASSLDGGADTGELFF. The CDR3 nucleotides read TGTGCCAGCAGCTTAGACGGGGGGGCAGACACCGGGGAGCTGTTTTTT.

This clone came up once. This chain uses TRBV7-2 with TRBJ2-7; 9 bases map to TRBD2. This CDR3 region has 19 residues. From germline, CDR1 is SGHTA and CDR2 FQGNSA. V trimming: 0 bases; J trimming: 2 bases; junction bases outside the gene matches: 14. The CDR3 protein is CASSLASGGSGSKAYEQYF. Written as DNA, the CDR3 is TGTGCCAGCAGCTTAGCATCGGGGGGTAGCGGGAGTAAGGCCTACGAGCAGTACTTC.

This clone was recorded a few times. The CDR3 loop is CASSQDLRATSGYNEQFF. In DNA, the CDR3 is TGTGCCAGCAGCCAAGATTTGAGAGCGACTAGCGGATACAATGAGCAGTTCTTC. The V and J genes are TRBV14 and TRBJ2-1; 9 nucleotides line up with TRBD2. CDR3 length: 18 residues. CDR1 is SGHDN, CDR2 FVKESK, per germline. V lost 0 bases, J lost 4 bases, and 10 bases stayed unmatched.

The chain uses TRBV6-5 and TRBJ2-7, with D possibly being TRBD2 (6 bases). Germline loops: CDR1 MNHEY, CDR2 SVGAGI. The CDR3 runs 15 residues. Trimming removed 2 bases at V and 9 bases at J, with 20 bases between. Here the CDR3 reads CASSYDRDFGMGQYF. DNA for the CDR3: TGTGCCAGCAGTTACGACCGGGACTTCGGAATGGGGCAGTACTTC.

The rearrangement uses TRBV24-1 and TRBJ2-3; TRBD2 matches 9 bases. There are 17 residues in the CDR3. Trimming removed 4 bases from V and 7 bases from J; junction bases left unmatched: 14. Germline CDR1 and CDR2: KGHDR and SFDVKD. CDR3 DNA: TGTGCCACCAGTGACCCCGTCGGAGCGGGAGGTGGGAATACGCAGTATTTT. It encodes CATSDPVGAGGGNTQYF.

V and J are TRBV6-5 and TRBJ2-1; 10 bases agree with TRBD2. The CDR3 is made up of 16 amino acids. Losses at the gene ends were 0 bases for V and 9 bases for J; bases not matched to a gene: 8. The V gene's germline CDR1 is MNHEY and CDR2 SVGAGI. The CDR3 spells CASSYSGLAVGGEQFF. The CDR3 DNA reads TGTGCCAGCAGTTACTCAGGACTAGCGGTGGGCGGTGAGCAGTTCTTC.

The V call is TRBV30, the J call TRBJ2-7; 8 nucleotides line up with TRBD1. Germline CDR1 reads GTSNPN; CDR2 reads SVGIG (reference sequence). This CDR3 has 13 residues. V lost 3 bases and J lost 6; bases outside the gene matches: 7. The CDR3 loop reads CAWSGQGSAEQYF. The DNA of the CDR3 is TGTGCCTGGAGCGGACAGGGCTCTGCCGAGCAGTACTTC.

The gene calls are TRBV6-5 and TRBJ2-3; possibly TRBD2 for D (6 bases). The CDR3 sequence is 14 residues long. V lost 0 bases, J lost 3 bases, and 7 bases lay in between. Germline loops: CDR1 MNHEY, CDR2 SVGAGI. The CDR3 reads CASSYSEGTDTQYF. The CDR3 nucleotides read TGTGCCAGCAGTTACTCGGAGGGGACAGATACGCAGTATTTT.

This clone has only a few counts. The chain carries TRBV27 and TRBJ1-1, with a tentative D call TRBD1 (5 bases). The CDR3 sequence is 14 residues long. Germline lookup yields CDR1 MNHEY and CDR2 SMNVEV (reference sequence). Trimming pared 5 bases from V and 8 bases from J, leaving 18 bases between. CDR3 coding DNA: TGTGCCAGCAGTAATCTCGGGGGTCTTCTCGAAGCTTTCTTT. As protein: CASSNLGGLLEAFF.

The rearrangement uses TRBV18 and TRBJ1-1; the match to TRBD1 covers 7 bases. With 3 bases clipped from V and 2 bases from J, the junction kept 6 bases outside the gene matches. This CDR3 contains 15 residues. From germline, CDR1 is KGHSH and CDR2 LQKENI. The CDR3 region has the DNA TGTGCCAGCTCACCTGCCGGGACAGTAAACACTGAAGCTTTCTTT. This codes for CASSPAGTVNTEAFF. Drawing the rest from reference TRBV18 and TRBJ1-1, the complete variable domain is NAGVMQNPRHLVRRRGQEARLRCSPMKGHSHVYWYRQLPEEGLKFMVYLQKENIIDESGMPKERFSAEFPKEGPSILRIQQVVRGDSAAYFCASSPAGTVNTEAFFGQGTRLTVV.

The chain carries TRBV5-5 and TRBJ2-2, with no clear D. V was cut by 2 bases and J by 0 bases, with 8 bases left in between. The length of the CDR3 is 15 residues. Germline CDR1 is SGHKS and CDR2 is YYEKEE (reference sequence). CDR3 bases: TGTGCCAGCAGCTTCAAGTTAGCGAACACCGGGGAGCTGTTTTTT. Its translation: CASSFKLANTGELFF. The full variable domain, its missing parts supplied by reference TRBV5-5 and TRBJ2-2, is DAGVTQSPTHLIKTRGQQVTLRCSPISGHKSVSWYQQVLGQGPQFIFQYYEKEERGRGNFPDRFSARQFPNYSSELNVNALLLGDSALYLCASSFKLANTGELFFGEGSRLTVL.